The rows below give T cell receptor beta chains drawn from one sample of a study of shared clonotypes between healthy human individuals. Libraries were prepared by immunoSEQ multiplex PCR; TCRdb keeps only in-frame clonotypes and omits some of them. This sample has 2 million to 2.5 million clones, with over 85% found just once. The sequenced material came from naive CD4+ T cells from PBMCs. The receptor set was obtained from a young man in good health. Some clones in this sample may be carry-over from other donors' samples. Both conserved end residues are part of each CDR3. D genes are given only for firm matches. A clone size is listed for some rows: how often the clone was seen (once, few, many), or a class if it is expanded.

V	J	size	D	DNA	CDR3
TRBV5-4	TRBJ2-7	.	.	TGTGCCAGCAGCCCCAGACAGGAAATCCCCTACGAGCAGTACTTC	CASSPRQEIPYEQYF
TRBV5-1	TRBJ1-1	.	TRBD1	TGCGCCAGCAGCTCAGACAGGGTCACTGAAGCTTTCTTT	CASSSDRVTEAFF
TRBV28	TRBJ2-1	.	TRBD2	TGTGCCAGCAGGCGGGAGAGGAACTTAGTCAATGAGCAGTTCTTC	CASRRERNLVNEQFF
TRBV7-2	TRBJ2-1	.	.	TGTGCCAGCAGCCCAACAAGGGCTTTCACCTACAATGAGCAGTTCTTC	CASSPTRAFTYNEQFF
TRBV28	TRBJ2-4	.	.	TGTGCCACATTCTCGGGCGTAGCCAAAAACATTCAGTACTTC	CATFSGVAKNIQYF
TRBV28	TRBJ2-7	.	TRBD1	TGTGCCAGCAGTCTCCCCATCGGACAGGGGCTTGGTGAGCAGTACTTC	CASSLPIGQGLGEQYF
TRBV10-3	TRBJ2-7	.	.	TGTGCCATCAGTGATAAGGGGACCTACGAGCAGTACTTC	CAISDKGTYEQYF
TRBV19	TRBJ2-7	.	.	TGTGCCAGTAGCCGAGGAGGGATCCGCTCCGAGCAGTACTTC	CASSRGGIRSEQYF
TRBV2	TRBJ1-4	.	.	TGTGCCAGCAGTCAACAGGGTCTGCGGGATGAAAAACTGTTTTTT	CASSQQGLRDEKLFF
TRBV6-9	TRBJ2-7	.	.	TGTGCCAGTACAGGGATTTACGAGCAGTACTTC	CASTGIYEQYF
TRBV27	TRBJ2-6	.	.	TGTGCCAGCAGTTGGGGAAATGGGGCCAACGTCCTGACTTTC	CASSWGNGANVLTF
TRBV7-3	TRBJ1-1	.	.	TGTGCCAGCAGCTTGGTGGGGAACACTGAAGCTTTCTTT	CASSLVGNTEAFF
TRBV19	TRBJ1-1	.	TRBD1	TGTGCCAGTAGTACCGGGACAGGGGGGTATGAAACTGAAGCTTTCTTT	CASSTGTGGYETEAFF
TRBV28	TRBJ1-2	.	.	TGTGCCAGCAGTTTCTTAAGTTGGCTCCCCGGCTACACCTTC	CASSFLSWLPGYTF
TRBV6-5	TRBJ2-5	.	.	TGTGCCAGCAGTGAGGCTAACTTTGGGACCCAGTACTTC	CASSEANFGTQYF
TRBV5-1	TRBJ2-1	.	.	TGCGCCAGCAGCTTGGGACACCCTCCAGAGGAGCAGTTCTTC	CASSLGHPPEEQFF
TRBV9	TRBJ2-3	.	.	TGTGCCAGCAGCGTAGACGTCGGCACCCTTGGACTGTCCTCCGCGCAGTATTTT	CASSVDVGTLGLSSAQYF
TRBV4-1	TRBJ2-3	.	TRBD2	TGCGCCAGCAGCCCACGGGGGGGCCCCGGCACAGATACGCAGTATTTT	CASSPRGGPGTDTQYF
TRBV14	TRBJ1-2	.	.	TGTGCCAGCAGCCCCGACATGGTTGGCTACACCTTC	CASSPDMVGYTF
TRBV10-3	TRBJ2-5	.	TRBD1	TGTGCCACCCGACAGGGGCCTGATATAGAGACCCAGTACTTC	CATRQGPDIETQYF
TRBV7-9	TRBJ1-1	.	.	TGTGCCAGCAGCCCCACGGGGCCAAGCGCTGAAGCTTTCTTT	CASSPTGPSAEAFF
TRBV29-1	TRBJ2-1	.	.	TGCAGCGTGAGCTCCTACAATGAGCAGTTCTTC	CSVSSYNEQFF
TRBV6-6	TRBJ2-1	.	TRBD2	TGTGCCAGCAGGGAGACTAGCGGGATTTCCTACAATGAGCAGTTCTTC	CASRETSGISYNEQFF
TRBV18	TRBJ2-7	.	TRBD1	TGTGCCAGCTCACCCCTGGCCGCAGGGGGCGCCGAGCAGTACTTC	CASSPLAAGGAEQYF
TRBV10-1	TRBJ2-2	once	.	TGCGCCGCCGTGAGAGACCCCACCACTTGGACCGGGGAGCTGTTTTTT	CAAVRDPTTWTGELFF
TRBV7-2	TRBJ2-7	.	.	TGTGCCAGCAGCTTACACCAGACGGCTGGCGAGCAGTACTTC	CASSLHQTAGEQYF
TRBV5-1	TRBJ1-1	.	TRBD1	TGCGCCAGCAGCTTAGGGGGCACTACCATGAACACTGAAGCTTTCTTT	CASSLGGTTMNTEAFF
TRBV2	TRBJ2-3	.	.	TGTGCCAGCAGCCAAGAAAGGGGCTATCGGGGTTTT	CASSQERGYRGF
TRBV5-4	TRBJ2-3	.	TRBD1	TGTGCCAGCAGATTGGACAGGTCCGTTGGAGATACGCAGTATTTT	CASRLDRSVGDTQYF
TRBV9	TRBJ2-1	.	.	TGTGCCAGCAGCTTCACTCCACACGAGCAGTTCTTC	CASSFTPHEQFF
TRBV19	TRBJ1-3	.	.	TGTGCCAGTACCACTCCGACAATAGGAAACACCATATATTTT	CASTTPTIGNTIYF
TRBV15	TRBJ2-7	.	.	TGTGCCACCAGCAGAGCGGCGGCCTTGGGCGAGCAGTACTTC	CATSRAAALGEQYF
TRBV5-4	TRBJ2-3	.	TRBD1	TGTGCCAGCAGCTTGGCACAGGGGGCAGATACGCAGTATTTT	CASSLAQGADTQYF
TRBV5-1	TRBJ1-3	.	TRBD1	TGCGCCAGCAGCTTAGGACAGGCCTCTGGAAACACCATATATTTT	CASSLGQASGNTIYF
TRBV7-7	TRBJ2-7	few	TRBD2	TGTGCCAGCAGCACGGGACTAGCGGGAGGCCACGAGCAGTACTTC	CASSTGLAGGHEQYF
TRBV18	TRBJ1-5	once	.	TGTGCCAGCTCTCTAGGACCCAGGGGCTATCAGCCCCAGCATTTT	CASSLGPRGYQPQHF
TRBV5-6	TRBJ1-4	.	TRBD1	TGTGCCAGCAGCCTGACCGGGACAGAGATTGAAAAACTGTTTTTT	CASSLTGTEIEKLFF
TRBV19	TRBJ1-2	.	TRBD1	TGTGCCAGTAGGAACAGGGGGCGGGCATCCGCTAACTATGGCTACACCTTC	CASRNRGRASANYGYTF
TRBV6-5	TRBJ2-5	few	.	TGTGCCAGCAGTTACTCCCAAGAGACCCAGTACTTC	CASSYSQETQYF
TRBV9	TRBJ1-2	.	TRBD1	TGTGCCAGCAGCGGCGGACAGGGGGGCCCTACTTATGGCTACACCTTC	CASSGGQGGPTYGYTF
TRBV5-6	TRBJ1-2	once	.	TGTGCCAGCAGCGCTACCGGGACAACTAACTATGGCTACACCTTC	CASSATGTTNYGYTF
TRBV5-1	TRBJ1-4	.	.	TGCGCCAGCAGCTTTTCCGGGAATGAAAAACTGTTTTTT	CASSFSGNEKLFF
TRBV7-2	TRBJ2-1	once	TRBD1	TGTGCCAGCAGACCCCCGGGGACAGCCTACAATGAGCAGTTCTTC	CASRPPGTAYNEQFF
TRBV19	TRBJ2-7	.	.	TGTGCCAGTAGCGTCGGAGGCTACTACGAGCAGTACTTC	CASSVGGYYEQYF
TRBV5-1	TRBJ1-1	.	TRBD1	TGCGCCAGCAGCTCACTGGACAGGGTGAACACTGAAGCTTTCTTT	CASSSLDRVNTEAFF
TRBV19	TRBJ2-5	.	.	TGTGCCAGTATGGGGCCCCTTCGGGGGACCCAGTACTTC	CASMGPLRGTQYF